This T cell receptor (beta chain) appears in the sequencing data of a study of tumor and adjacent non-tumor tissue in lung cancer. RNA was extracted from bulk tissue without any cell sorting. Distant lung tissue was collected more than 3 cm away from the tumor edge. A modified ARM-PCR protocol with three rounds of nested PCR amplified TCRbeta. TCRdb itself ran the multiplex PCR reads through MiXCR, one entry per CDR3 protein. The sample lists 75,000 to 80,000 distinct CDR3 sequences; 76% were seen once. The CDR3 is 18 amino acids. Germline CDR1 is SGHDT and CDR2 is YYEEEE. V shed 3 bases and J 0 bases; nucleotides not matched to a gene: 13.

This TCR was recovered from a man between 65 and 85 years old with non-small cell lung cancer. The sequenced material came from distant non-tumor lung tissue. This chain links TRBV5-6 with TRBJ1-1; 8 bases match TRBD1. Written as DNA, the CDR3 is TGTGCCAGCAGCTCCGTTGTCCGGGACAGGACCCTGAACACTGAAGCTTTCTTT. Translated, it gives CASSSVVRDRTLNTEAFF.